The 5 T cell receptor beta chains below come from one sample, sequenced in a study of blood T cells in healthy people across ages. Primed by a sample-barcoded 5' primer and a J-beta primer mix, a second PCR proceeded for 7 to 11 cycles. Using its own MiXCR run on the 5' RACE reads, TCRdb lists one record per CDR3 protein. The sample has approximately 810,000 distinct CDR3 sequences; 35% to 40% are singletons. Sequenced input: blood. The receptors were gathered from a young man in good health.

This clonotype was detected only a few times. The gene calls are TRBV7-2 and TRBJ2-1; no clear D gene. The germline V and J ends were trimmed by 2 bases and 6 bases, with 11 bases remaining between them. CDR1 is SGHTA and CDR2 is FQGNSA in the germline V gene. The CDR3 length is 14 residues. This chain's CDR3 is CASSLQVSGNEQFF. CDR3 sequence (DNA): TGTGCCAGCAGCTTACAAGTGTCTGGCAATGAGCAGTTCTTC.

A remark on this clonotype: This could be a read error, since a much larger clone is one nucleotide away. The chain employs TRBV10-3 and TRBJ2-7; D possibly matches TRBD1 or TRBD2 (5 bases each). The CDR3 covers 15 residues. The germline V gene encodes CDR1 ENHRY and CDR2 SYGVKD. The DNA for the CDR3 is TGTGCCATCAGCGCCCGATTGAGGGGATCCTACGGGCAGTACTTC. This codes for CAISARLRGSYGQYF.

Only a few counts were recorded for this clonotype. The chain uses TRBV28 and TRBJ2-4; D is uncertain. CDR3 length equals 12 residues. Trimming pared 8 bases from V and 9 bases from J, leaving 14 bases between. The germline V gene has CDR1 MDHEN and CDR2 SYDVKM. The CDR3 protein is CASGEATGIQYF. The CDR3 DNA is TGTGCCAGCGGAGAAGCAACTGGCATTCAGTACTTC.

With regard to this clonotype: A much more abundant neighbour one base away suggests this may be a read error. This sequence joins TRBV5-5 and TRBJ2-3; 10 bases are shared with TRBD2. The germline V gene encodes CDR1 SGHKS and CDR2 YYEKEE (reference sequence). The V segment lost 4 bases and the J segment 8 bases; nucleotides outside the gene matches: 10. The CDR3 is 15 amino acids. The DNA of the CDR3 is TGTGCCAGCAGCGCACTAGCGGGGCTGTCAGGTACGCAGTATTTT. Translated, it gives CASSALAGLSGTQYF.

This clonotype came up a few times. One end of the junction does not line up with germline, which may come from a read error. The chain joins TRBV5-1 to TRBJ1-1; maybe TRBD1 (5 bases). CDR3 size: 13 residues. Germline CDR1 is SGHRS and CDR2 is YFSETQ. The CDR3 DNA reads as TGCGCCAGCAGCAGCCGGGACTACACCGAAGCTTTCTTT. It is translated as CASSSRDYTEAFF. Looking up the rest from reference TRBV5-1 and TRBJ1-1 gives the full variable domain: KAGVTQTPRYLIKTRGQQVTLSCSPISGHRSVSWYQQTPGQGLQFLFEYFSETQRNKGNFPGRFSGRQFSNSRSEMNVSTLELGDSALYLCASSSRDYTEAFFGQGTRLTVV.